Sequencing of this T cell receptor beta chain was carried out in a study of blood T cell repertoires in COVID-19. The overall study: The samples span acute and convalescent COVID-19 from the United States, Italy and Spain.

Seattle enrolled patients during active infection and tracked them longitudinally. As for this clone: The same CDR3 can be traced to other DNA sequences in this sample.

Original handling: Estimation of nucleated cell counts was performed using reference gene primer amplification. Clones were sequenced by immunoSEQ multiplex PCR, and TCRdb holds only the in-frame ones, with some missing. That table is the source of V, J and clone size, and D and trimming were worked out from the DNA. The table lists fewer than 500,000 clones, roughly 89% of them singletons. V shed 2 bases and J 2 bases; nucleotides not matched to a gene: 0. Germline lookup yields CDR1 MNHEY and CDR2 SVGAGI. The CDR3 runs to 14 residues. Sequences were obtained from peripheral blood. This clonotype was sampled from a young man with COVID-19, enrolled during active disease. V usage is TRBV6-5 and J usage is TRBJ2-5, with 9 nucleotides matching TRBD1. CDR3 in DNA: TGTGCCAGCAGTTACGACAGGGGGCAAGAGACCCAGTACTTC. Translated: CASSYDRGQETQYF.